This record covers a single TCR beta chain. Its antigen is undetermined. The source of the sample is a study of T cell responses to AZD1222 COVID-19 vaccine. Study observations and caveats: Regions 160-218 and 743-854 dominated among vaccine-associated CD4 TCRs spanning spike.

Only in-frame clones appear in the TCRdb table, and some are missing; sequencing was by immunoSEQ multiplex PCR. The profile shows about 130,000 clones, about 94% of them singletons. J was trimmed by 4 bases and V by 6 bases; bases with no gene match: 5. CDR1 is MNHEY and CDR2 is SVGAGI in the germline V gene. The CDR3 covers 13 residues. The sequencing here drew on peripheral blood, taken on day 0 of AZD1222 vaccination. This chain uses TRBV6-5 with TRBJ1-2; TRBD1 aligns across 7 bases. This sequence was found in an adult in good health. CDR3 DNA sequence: TGTGCCAGCAGCACGACAGGGATCTATGGCTACACCTTC. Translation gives CASSTTGIYGYTF.